A selection of T cell receptor beta chains follows, all from one sample in a study of vaccination effects on CD4 cells after COVID-19. The antigens of these receptors remain unknown. Only in-frame clones appear in the TCRdb table, and some are missing; sequencing was by immunoSEQ multiplex PCR. The sample has around 59,000 clones, roughly 78% seen once. The specimen was CD4+ T cells from PBMCs cultured with HCoV-OC43 spike peptides, collected after COVID-19 vaccination. The receptor source for this set is a human donor who received a COVID-19 vaccine. Each CDR3 is given with its conserved first and last residue. Fields, in order: CDR3 length, V gene, clone size, J gene, D gene, CDR3 protein, CDR3 DNA. A D gene is named only where the DNA matches it firmly. The size field is filled for only some rows; it gives once, few, many or a size class.

length: 13; V: TRBV27; size: .; J: TRBJ1-5; D: .; CDR3: CASSRSYNQPQHF; DNA: TGTGCCAGCAGCCGAAGCTACAATCAGCCCCAGCATTTT
length: 16; V: TRBV11-2; size: once; J: TRBJ1-5; D: .; CDR3: CASSPGGGRGNQPQHF; DNA: TGTGCCAGCAGCCCAGGCGGGGGCAGGGGCAATCAGCCCCAGCATTTT
length: 13; V: TRBV21-1; size: .; J: TRBJ1-1; D: .; CDR3: CASSTGQGPEAFF; DNA: TGTGCCAGCAGCACAGGACAGGGGCCGGAAGCTTTCTTT
length: 16; V: TRBV28; size: .; J: TRBJ1-2; D: .; CDR3: CASIPIDGSGARGYTF; DNA: TGTGCCAGCATCCCTATAGACGGGTCAGGGGCTCGAGGCTACACCTTC
length: 12; V: TRBV27; size: .; J: TRBJ2-3; D: TRBD1; CDR3: CASIPLGGAGYF; DNA: TGTGCCAGCATCCCACTAGGGGGCGCCGGGTATTTT
length: 17; V: TRBV9; size: .; J: TRBJ2-2; D: .; CDR3: CASSILLTGANTGELFF; DNA: TGTGCCAGCAGCATACTACTGACAGGCGCGAACACCGGGGAGCTGTTTTTT
length: 13; V: TRBV6-2/TRBV6-3; size: .; J: TRBJ2-1; D: TRBD2; CDR3: CASSGTSKNEQFF; DNA: TGTGCCAGCAGCGGGACTAGCAAAAATGAGCAGTTCTTC
length: 15; V: TRBV27; size: .; J: TRBJ2-3; D: TRBD2; CDR3: CASRLAGGPLDTQYF; DNA: TGTGCCAGCAGGTTAGCGGGGGGGCCATTAGATACGCAGTATTTT
length: 16; V: TRBV5-1; size: .; J: TRBJ2-6; D: .; CDR3: CASSLALDSGANVLTF; DNA: TGCGCCAGCAGCTTGGCCCTAGACTCTGGGGCCAACGTCCTGACTTTC
length: 18; V: TRBV5-8; size: .; J: TRBJ1-1; D: .; CDR3: CASPTWAAVSLTDTEAFF; DNA: TGTGCCAGCCCCACTTGGGCGGCCGTATCCTTGACTGACACTGAAGCTTTCTTT
length: 13; V: TRBV19; size: .; J: TRBJ2-3; D: .; CDR3: CASRVASTDTQYF; DNA: TGTGCCAGTAGGGTTGCTAGCACAGATACGCAGTATTTT
length: 12; V: TRBV10-1; size: .; J: TRBJ1-1; D: .; CDR3: CASSDSGGYPFF; DNA: TGCGCCAGCAGTGATTCAGGAGGATATCCTTTCTTT
length: 15; V: TRBV7-9; size: few; J: TRBJ1-5; D: .; CDR3: CASSLDRAPNQPQHF; DNA: TGTGCCAGCAGCTTAGACCGGGCCCCCAATCAGCCCCAGCATTTT
length: 17; V: TRBV10-1; size: .; J: TRBJ1-5; D: .; CDR3: CASSESPGGIWDQPQHF; DNA: TGCGCCAGCAGTGAGTCGCCCGGTGGGATATGGGATCAGCCCCAGCATTTT
length: 13; V: TRBV15; size: once; J: TRBJ1-1; D: .; CDR3: CATSRDKSAPAFF; DNA: TGTGCCACCAGCAGAGATAAGTCCGCCCCGGCTTTCTTT
length: 12; V: TRBV6-5; size: .; J: TRBJ2-4; D: TRBD2; CDR3: CASGTRKNIQYF; DNA: TGTGCCAGCGGGACTAGAAAAAACATTCAGTACTTC
length: 13; V: TRBV14; size: .; J: TRBJ2-4; D: .; CDR3: CASSQVGINIQYF; DNA: TGTGCCAGCAGCCAAGTGGGGATAAACATTCAGTACTTC
length: 11; V: TRBV11-2; size: .; J: TRBJ2-3; D: .; CDR3: CASRDGDTQYF; DNA: TGTGCCAGCCGGGATGGAGATACGCAGTATTTT
length: 14; V: TRBV3-1/TRBV3-2; size: .; J: TRBJ1-1; D: TRBD1; CDR3: CASSRSEGATEAFF; DNA: TGTGCCAGCAGCCGGAGTGAGGGGGCAACTGAAGCTTTCTTT
length: 13; V: TRBV3-1/TRBV3-2; size: .; J: TRBJ2-5; D: .; CDR3: CASSRGRGETQYF; DNA: TGTGCCAGCAGCCGGGGCCGCGGGGAGACCCAGTACTTC
length: 18; V: TRBV5-1; size: .; J: TRBJ2-1; D: TRBD1; CDR3: CASSLGDRVQELMDEQFF; DNA: TGCGCCAGCAGCTTGGGGGACAGGGTCCAGGAACTGATGGATGAGCAGTTCTTC
length: 15; V: TRBV5-1; size: .; J: TRBJ2-3; D: .; CDR3: CASSPRDLSTDTQYF; DNA: TGCGCCAGCAGCCCCCGGGACTTAAGCACAGATACGCAGTATTTT
length: 16; V: TRBV6-5; size: .; J: TRBJ1-6; D: .; CDR3: CASSYSSGAEPSPLHF; DNA: TGTGCCAGCAGTTACTCCTCCGGGGCAGAACCTTCACCCCTCCACTTT
length: 12; V: TRBV12-3/TRBV12-4; size: .; J: TRBJ2-3; D: TRBD2; CDR3: CASSPLAGTQYF; DNA: TGTGCCAGCAGTCCACTAGCGGGCACGCAGTATTTT
length: 20; V: TRBV9; size: .; J: TRBJ2-1; D: TRBD2; CDR3: CASSAEGPGLSSRAYNEQFF; DNA: TGTGCCAGCAGCGCCGAGGGCCCGGGACTATCCTCGAGAGCTTACAATGAGCAGTTCTTC
length: 15; V: TRBV21-1; size: .; J: TRBJ1-2; D: .; CDR3: CASSTRGWGEYGYTF; DNA: TGTGCCAGCAGCACTCGTGGTTGGGGTGAGTATGGCTACACCTTC
length: 15; V: TRBV30; size: .; J: TRBJ1-4; D: TRBD1; CDR3: CAWSLHRGRDEKLFF; DNA: TGTGCCTGGAGTTTACACAGGGGGCGAGATGAAAAACTGTTTTTT
length: 15; V: TRBV5-5; size: .; J: TRBJ1-2; D: .; CDR3: CASSLVLDKLYGYTF; DNA: TGTGCCAGCAGCTTGGTCTTAGACAAGTTGTATGGCTACACCTTC
length: 13; V: TRBV27; size: .; J: TRBJ1-5; D: .; CDR3: CASSFSFASSQHF; DNA: TGTGCCAGCAGTTTCAGTTTCGCGTCGTCCCAGCATTTT
length: 13; V: TRBV15; size: .; J: TRBJ1-6; D: .; CDR3: CATSILENSPLHF; DNA: TGTGCCACCAGCATCCTCGAGAATTCACCCCTCCACTTT
length: 15; V: TRBV4-1; size: .; J: TRBJ2-1; D: .; CDR3: CASSPYRVMENEQFF; DNA: TGCGCCAGCAGCCCTTACAGGGTTATGGAAAATGAGCAGTTCTTC
length: 15; V: TRBV5-4; size: .; J: TRBJ1-2; D: .; CDR3: CASSLRGGQHYGYTF; DNA: TGTGCCAGCAGCTTGCGGGGGGGCCAGCACTATGGCTACACCTTC
length: 14; V: TRBV10-3; size: .; J: TRBJ1-5; D: .; CDR3: CAISESGGNQPQHF; DNA: TGTGCCATCAGTGAGTCAGGGGGTAATCAGCCCCAGCATTTT
length: 14; V: TRBV7-9; size: .; J: TRBJ1-1; D: .; CDR3: CASSLGVPNTEAFF; DNA: TGTGCCAGCAGCTTAGGGGTCCCGAACACTGAAGCTTTCTTT
length: 13; V: TRBV18; size: .; J: TRBJ1-2; D: .; CDR3: CASSPRRDYGYTF; DNA: TGTGCCAGCTCACCCCGGAGGGACTATGGCTACACCTTC
length: 14; V: TRBV19; size: few; J: TRBJ1-1; D: TRBD1; CDR3: CASSTGQPNTEAFF; DNA: TGTGCCAGTAGTACGGGACAGCCGAACACTGAAGCTTTCTTT